These 16 T cell receptor beta chains came from one sample sequenced in a study of a mutant IDH1 vaccine in newly diagnosed glioma (dated by TCRdb to about 2021). Libraries were constructed by the immunoSEQ multiplex PCR assay. Not all clones reach the TCRdb copy of this immuneACCESS table, which keeps in-frame sequences only. Checked studies attribute under half of the gap to unresolved V genes and leave the rest unexplained. For this sample the table gives about 50,000 clones, of which 76% were detected only once. 9% to 15% of the sample belongs to the ten largest clones. Which antigens these TCRs recognize remains unknown. The meaning of the sample's time point label: week 35, safety follow-up. Each vaccine dose was 300 ug of a 20-mer mutant IDH1 peptide in Montanide, given subcutaneously with topical imiquimod. Here the sequenced sample was PBMCs, taken from a glioma patient whose treatment included an IDH1 peptide vaccine. The receptor source for this set is a man between 40 and 49 years old with glioma.

The chain links TRBV5-8 to TRBJ2-7; TRBD2 aligns across 11 bases. The CDR3 has 17 amino acids. The trim removed 3 bases at V and 0 bases at J, leaving 8 bases unmatched. Per the germline V gene, CDR1 is SGHTS and CDR2 is YDEGEE. The CDR3 sequence is CASSWGGLADSSYEQYF. For the CDR3, the DNA is TGTGCCAGCAGCTGGGGGGGACTAGCGGACAGCTCCTACGAGCAGTACTTC.

This chain joins TRBV5-1 and TRBJ2-3; D is possibly TRBD1 or TRBD2 (6 bases each). The ends were cut back, 4 bases at V and 2 bases at J, with 11 bases in the middle. The germline V gene encodes CDR1 SGHRS and CDR2 YFSETQ. The length of the CDR3 is 14 residues. CDR3 protein: CASSDGGTTDTQYF. In nucleotides, the CDR3 is TGCGCCAGCAGCGACGGGGGCACCACAGATACGCAGTATTTT. Using reference TRBV5-1 and TRBJ2-3 for the parts outside the CDR3, the full variable domain is KAGVTQTPRYLIKTRGQQVTLSCSPISGHRSVSWYQQTPGQGLQFLFEYFSETQRNKGNFPGRFSGRQFSNSRSEMNVSTLELGDSALYLCASSDGGTTDTQYFGPGTRLTVL.

This chain links TRBV10-3 with TRBJ2-3; D is undetermined. The CDR3 is 15 residues long. CDR1 ENHRY and CDR2 SYGVKD come from the germline V gene. V dropped 8 bases and J dropped 2 bases, with 17 bases sitting between them. The CDR3 spells CAIGKGGSDTDTQYF. The CDR3 DNA is TGTGCCATCGGTAAAGGCGGCTCCGACACAGATACGCAGTATTTT.

The rearrangement joins TRBV7-8 to TRBJ1-2; the D is unclear. V lost 1 base and J 8 bases, leaving 11 bases between the germline ends. Germline assignment: CDR1 SGHVS and CDR2 FQNEAQ. There are 13 residues in the CDR3. CDR3 in amino acids: CASSLDRARGYTF. The CDR3 bases are TGTGCCAGCAGCTTAGATAGGGCGAGAGGCTACACCTTC.

This rearrangement joins TRBV19 to TRBJ2-2; a possible D gene is TRBD2 (6 bases). Germline values: CDR1 LNHDA, CDR2 SQIVND (reference sequence). V lost 5 bases, J lost 5 bases, and 18 bases lay in between. The CDR3 has 16 amino acids. The CDR3 is CASSPEEQGGTGELFF. DNA for the CDR3: TGTGCCAGTAGTCCCGAGGAGCAGGGAGGAACCGGGGAGCTGTTTTTT.

This clone is labeled as medium-sized. The genes are TRBV14 and TRBJ1-1, with D hard to call. The CDR3 extends over 11 amino acids. The V gene's germline CDR1 is SGHDN and CDR2 FVKESK. The V gene lost 6 bases and the J gene lost 6 bases, with 8 bases spanning the gap. CDR3 protein: CASSSTPEAFF. DNA for the CDR3: TGTGCCAGCAGTTCAACCCCTGAAGCTTTCTTT.

The chain is built from TRBV5-1 and TRBJ2-3, with D perhaps matching TRBD2 (5 bases). V lost 0 bases, J lost 2 bases, and 10 bases lay in between. Germline CDR1 reads SGHRS; CDR2 reads YFSETQ. The CDR3 is made up of 15 amino acids. The CDR3 is CASSLASGYTDTQYF. The CDR3, as DNA: TGCGCCAGCAGCTTGGCGAGCGGATACACAGATACGCAGTATTTT. Combining the CDR3 with reference TRBV5-1 and TRBJ2-3 gives the whole variable domain KAGVTQTPRYLIKTRGQQVTLSCSPISGHRSVSWYQQTPGQGLQFLFEYFSETQRNKGNFPGRFSGRQFSNSRSEMNVSTLELGDSALYLCASSLASGYTDTQYFGPGTRLTVL.

This chain uses TRBV9 with TRBJ2-1; 8 nucleotides match TRBD2. The trim removed 3 bases at V and 9 bases at J, leaving 11 bases unmatched. Per the germline V gene, CDR1 is SGDLS and CDR2 is YYNGEE. The CDR3 is 15 residues long. As DNA, the CDR3 is TGTGCCAGCAGCGCGCCGGGACTAGTCGCCGGTGAGCAGTTCTTC. Its protein product is CASSAPGLVAGEQFF.

V and J are TRBV30 and TRBJ1-1; possible D gene TRBD1, 6 bases. The length of the CDR3 is 13 residues. V was shortened by 7 bases and J by 4 bases, with 16 bases between the two germline ends. Germline V gives CDR1 GTSNPN, CDR2 SVGIG (reference sequence). CDR3 loop: CAFISGAGTEAFF. For the CDR3, the DNA is TGTGCCTTCATATCGGGGGCTGGCACTGAAGCTTTCTTT.

The CDR3 protein is CASSSGGTGPRGTQYF. The CDR3 region has the DNA TGTGCCAGCAGCTCAGGAGGGACAGGGCCGAGGGGGACCCAGTACTTC. The chain uses TRBV5-4 and TRBJ2-5; TRBD1 aligns across 9 bases. The germline V gene encodes CDR1 SGHNT and CDR2 YYREEE (reference sequence). The CDR3 is 16 residues long. With 3 bases clipped from V and 7 bases from J, the junction kept 13 bases outside the gene matches.

J is TRBJ2-3 and V is TRBV5-4; D not resolved. Per germline, CDR1 SGHNT and CDR2 YYREEE (reference sequence). This CDR3 comprises 14 residues. The V and J ends lost 2 bases and 1 base respectively, with 8 bases between them. The CDR3: CASSFRKGTDTQYF. Here the CDR3 DNA reads TGTGCCAGCAGCTTTCGGAAGGGCACAGATACGCAGTATTTT.

The rearrangement uses TRBV13 and TRBJ2-7; 13 bases fit TRBD2. V lost 4 bases to trimming and J lost 0 bases; unmatched junction nucleotides: 12. The CDR3 sequence is 19 residues long. Germline V gene sequence: CDR1 PRHDT, CDR2 FYEKMQ (reference sequence). The CDR3 reads CASSWGGLAGEKSSYEQYV. CDR3 nucleotide sequence: TGTGCCAGCAGCTGGGGTGGACTAGCGGGAGAGAAAAGCTCCTACGAGCAGTACGTC.

The chain has TRBV4-1 and TRBJ2-3; 7 positions match TRBD2. The germline V gene has CDR1 MGHRA and CDR2 YSYEKL. The CDR3 spans 17 residues. V gave up 0 bases and J gave up 0 bases; unmatched junction bases: 6. The chain's CDR3 is CASSQDGIAGSTDTQYF. DNA of the CDR3: TGCGCCAGCAGCCAAGATGGGATAGCGGGTAGCACAGATACGCAGTATTTT.

In this sample, this clone turned up a few times. The chain employs TRBV9 and TRBJ2-5; TRBD2 matches at 11 bases. The junction had 4 bases not matched to a gene; V was cut back by 0 bases and J by 3 bases. The CDR3 loop spans 16 amino acids. CDR1 is SGDLS, CDR2 YYNGEE, per germline. The CDR3 sequence: CASSVDGTSGEETQYF. In DNA form, the CDR3 reads TGTGCCAGCAGCGTAGACGGGACTAGCGGTGAAGAGACCCAGTACTTC.

In DNA form, the CDR3 reads TGTGCGATTACTAGCGGGAGTGGCACAGATACGCAGTATTTT. Translation gives CAITSGSGTDTQYF. The chain is built from TRBV30 and TRBJ2-3; 11 bases map to TRBD2. CDR3 length equals 14 residues. In germline, CDR1 is GTSNPN, CDR2 SVGIG (reference sequence).

Points on this clone: One end of the junction fails to match germline, which may point to a read error. The chain has TRBV7-7 and TRBJ2-2; unclear D gene. Germline V gene data show CDR1 as SSHAT and CDR2 as FNYEAQ (reference sequence). This CDR3 region has 15 residues. The CDR3 DNA sequence: TGTGCCATCAGCCGGTCCGGGCTTAACACCGGGGAGCTGTTTTTT. It yields the protein CAISRSGLNTGELFF.